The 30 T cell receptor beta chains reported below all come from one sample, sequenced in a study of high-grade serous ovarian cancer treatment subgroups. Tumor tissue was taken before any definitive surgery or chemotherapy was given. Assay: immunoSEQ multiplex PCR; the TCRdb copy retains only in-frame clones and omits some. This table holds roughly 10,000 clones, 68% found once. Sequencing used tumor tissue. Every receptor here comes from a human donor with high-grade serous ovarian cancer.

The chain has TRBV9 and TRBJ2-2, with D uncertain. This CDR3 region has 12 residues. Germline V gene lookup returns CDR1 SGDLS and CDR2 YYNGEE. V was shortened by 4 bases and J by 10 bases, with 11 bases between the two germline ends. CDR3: CASSPGWVELFF. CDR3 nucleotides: TGTGCCAGCAGCCCCGGGTGGGTGGAGCTGTTTTTT.

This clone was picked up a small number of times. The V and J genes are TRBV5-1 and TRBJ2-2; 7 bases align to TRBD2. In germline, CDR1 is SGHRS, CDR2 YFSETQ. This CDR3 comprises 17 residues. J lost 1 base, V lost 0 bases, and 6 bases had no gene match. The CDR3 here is CASSLAAAGVNTGELFF. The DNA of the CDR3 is TGCGCCAGCAGCTTGGCCGCGGCGGGAGTGAACACCGGGGAGCTGTTTTTT.

The CDR3 DNA reads TGTGCCAGCAGCGTGGACAGGGGGCTGGGTGGCTACACCTTC. It specifies CASSVDRGLGGYTF. The chain employs TRBV28 and TRBJ1-2; 11 bases map to TRBD1. In germline, CDR1 is MDHEN, CDR2 SYDVKM. The CDR3 length is 14 residues. V was clipped by 6 bases and J by 7 bases; unmatched bases: 7.

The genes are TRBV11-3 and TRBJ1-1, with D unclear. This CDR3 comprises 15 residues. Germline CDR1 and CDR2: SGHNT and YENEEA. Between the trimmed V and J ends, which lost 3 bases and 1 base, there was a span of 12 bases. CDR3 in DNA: TGTGCCAGCAGCTTGGGGTTCTCGAGGAACACTGAAGCTTTCTTT. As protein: CASSLGFSRNTEAFF.

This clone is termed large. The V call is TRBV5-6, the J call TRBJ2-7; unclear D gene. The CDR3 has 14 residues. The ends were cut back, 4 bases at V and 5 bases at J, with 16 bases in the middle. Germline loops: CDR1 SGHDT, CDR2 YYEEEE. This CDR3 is CASSATGSSHEQYF. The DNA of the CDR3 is TGTGCCAGCAGCGCGACTGGGTCCTCACACGAGCAGTACTTC. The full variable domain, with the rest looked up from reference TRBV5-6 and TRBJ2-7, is DAGVTQSPTHLIKTRGQQVTLRCSPKSGHDTVSWYQQALGQGPQFIFQYYEEEERQRGNFPDRFSGHQFPNYSSELNVNALLLGDSALYLCASSATGSSHEQYFGPGTRLTVT.

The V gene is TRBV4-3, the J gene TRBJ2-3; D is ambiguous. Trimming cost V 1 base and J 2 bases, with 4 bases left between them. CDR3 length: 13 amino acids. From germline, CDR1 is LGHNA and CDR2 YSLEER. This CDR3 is CASSQVLTDTQYF. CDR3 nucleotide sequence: TGCGCCAGCAGCCAAGTACTCACAGATACGCAGTATTTT.

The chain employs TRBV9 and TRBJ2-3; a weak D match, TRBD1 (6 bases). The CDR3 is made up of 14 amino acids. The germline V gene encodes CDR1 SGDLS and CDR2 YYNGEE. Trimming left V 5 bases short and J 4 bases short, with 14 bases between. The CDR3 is CASSTGPIADTQYF. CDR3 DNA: TGTGCCAGCAGTACAGGGCCCATAGCAGATACGCAGTATTTT.

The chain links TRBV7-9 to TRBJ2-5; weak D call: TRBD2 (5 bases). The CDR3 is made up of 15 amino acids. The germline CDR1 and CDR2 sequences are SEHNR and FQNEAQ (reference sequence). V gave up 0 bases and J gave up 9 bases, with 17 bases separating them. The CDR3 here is CASSLAGSTKRPQYF. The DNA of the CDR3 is TGTGCCAGCAGCTTAGCCGGCTCGACTAAGAGACCCCAGTACTTC. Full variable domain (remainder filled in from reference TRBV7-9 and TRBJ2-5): DTGVSQNPRHKITKRGQNVTFRCDPISEHNRLYWYRQTLGQGPEFLTYFQNEAQLEKSRLLSDRFSAERPKGSFSTLEIQRTEQGDSAMYLCASSLAGSTKRPQYFGPGTRLLVL.

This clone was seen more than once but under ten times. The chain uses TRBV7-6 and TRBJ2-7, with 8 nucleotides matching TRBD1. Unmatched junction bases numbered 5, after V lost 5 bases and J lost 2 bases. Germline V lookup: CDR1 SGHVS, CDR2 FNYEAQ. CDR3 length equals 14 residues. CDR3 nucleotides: TGTGCCAGCAGCGCTGGACAGGGCCCCTACGAGCAGTACTTC. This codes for CASSAGQGPYEQYF.

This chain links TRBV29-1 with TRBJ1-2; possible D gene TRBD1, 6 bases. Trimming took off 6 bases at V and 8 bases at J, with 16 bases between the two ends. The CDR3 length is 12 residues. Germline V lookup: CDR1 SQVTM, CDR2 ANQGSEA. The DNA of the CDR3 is TGCAGCGTCACAAGGGGGGTCAGGGGCTACACCTTC. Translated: CSVTRGVRGYTF.

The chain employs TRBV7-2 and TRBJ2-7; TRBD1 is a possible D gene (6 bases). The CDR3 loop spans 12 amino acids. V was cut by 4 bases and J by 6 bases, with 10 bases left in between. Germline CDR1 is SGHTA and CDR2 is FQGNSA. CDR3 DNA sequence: TGTGCCAGCAGCTCGACAGGAATCGAGCAGTACTTC. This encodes CASSSTGIEQYF.

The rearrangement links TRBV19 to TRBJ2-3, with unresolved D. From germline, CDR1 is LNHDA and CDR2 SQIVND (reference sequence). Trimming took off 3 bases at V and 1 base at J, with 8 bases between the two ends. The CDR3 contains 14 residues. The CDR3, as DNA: TGTGCCAGTAGTATTGCCAGCGGCACAGATACGCAGTATTTT. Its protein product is CASSIASGTDTQYF.

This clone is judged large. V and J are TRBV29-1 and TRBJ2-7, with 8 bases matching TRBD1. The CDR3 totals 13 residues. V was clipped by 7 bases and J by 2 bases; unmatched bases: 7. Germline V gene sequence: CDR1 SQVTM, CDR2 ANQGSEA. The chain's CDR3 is CSALGQGTYEQYF. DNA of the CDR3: TGCAGCGCACTAGGACAGGGAACCTACGAGCAGTACTTC.

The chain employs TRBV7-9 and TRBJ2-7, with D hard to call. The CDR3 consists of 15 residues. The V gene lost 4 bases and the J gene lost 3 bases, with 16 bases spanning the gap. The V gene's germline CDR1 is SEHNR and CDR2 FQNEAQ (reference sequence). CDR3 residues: CASSSWTDLIYEQYF. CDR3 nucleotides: TGTGCCAGCAGCTCGTGGACCGATCTGATCTACGAGCAGTACTTC.

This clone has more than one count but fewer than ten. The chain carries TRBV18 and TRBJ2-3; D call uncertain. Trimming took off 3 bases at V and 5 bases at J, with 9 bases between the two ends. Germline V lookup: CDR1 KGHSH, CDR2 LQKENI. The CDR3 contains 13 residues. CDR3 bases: TGTGCCAGCTCACCTGACTTTCGAGATACGCAGTATTTT. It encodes CASSPDFRDTQYF.

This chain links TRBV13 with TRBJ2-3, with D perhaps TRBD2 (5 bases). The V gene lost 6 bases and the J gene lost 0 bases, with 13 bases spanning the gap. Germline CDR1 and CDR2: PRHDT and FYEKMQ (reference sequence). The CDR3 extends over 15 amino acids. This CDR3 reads CASRPRTGSTDTQYF. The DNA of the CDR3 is TGTGCCAGCAGACCAAGGACGGGAAGCACAGATACGCAGTATTTT.

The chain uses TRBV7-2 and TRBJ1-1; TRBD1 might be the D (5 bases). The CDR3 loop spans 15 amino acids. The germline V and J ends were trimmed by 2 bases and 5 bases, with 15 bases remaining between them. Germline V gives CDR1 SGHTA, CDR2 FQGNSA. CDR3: CASSLPWQTVTEAFF. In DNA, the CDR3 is TGTGCCAGCAGCTTACCATGGCAGACAGTGACTGAAGCTTTCTTT.

In DNA form, the CDR3 reads TGTGCCAGCAGTTACCTCGGGGGGGCGGGCACCGGGGAGCTGTTTTTT. Translation gives CASSYLGGAGTGELFF. V and J are TRBV6-6 and TRBJ2-2, with 8 bases fitting TRBD2. The CDR3 length is 16 residues. Germline values: CDR1 MNHNY, CDR2 SVGAGI (reference sequence). The J segment lost 4 bases and the V segment lost 2 bases, leaving 6 bases of the junction unmatched.

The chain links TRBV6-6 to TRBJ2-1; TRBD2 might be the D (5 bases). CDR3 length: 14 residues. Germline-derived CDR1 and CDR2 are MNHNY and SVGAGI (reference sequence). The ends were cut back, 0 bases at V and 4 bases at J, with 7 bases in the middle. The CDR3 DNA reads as TGTGCCAGCAGTTACTCGAGAGGGTACAATGAGCAGTTCTTC. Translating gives CASSYSRGYNEQFF.

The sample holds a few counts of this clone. DNA of the CDR3: TGTGCCTGGAGTGCCACTGCGGGAGATGTGAATGAGCAGTTCTTC. It is translated as CAWSATAGDVNEQFF. The chain joins TRBV30 to TRBJ2-1; 7 positions agree with TRBD2. Losses at the gene ends were 1 base for V and 7 bases for J; bases not matched to a gene: 10. Germline V gene sequence: CDR1 GTSNPN, CDR2 SVGIG (reference sequence). The CDR3 length is 15 residues.

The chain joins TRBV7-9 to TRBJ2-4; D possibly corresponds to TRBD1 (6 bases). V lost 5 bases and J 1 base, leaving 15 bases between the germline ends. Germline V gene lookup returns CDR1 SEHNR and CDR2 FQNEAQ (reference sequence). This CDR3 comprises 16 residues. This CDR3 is CASSLSRGLAKNIQYF. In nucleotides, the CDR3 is TGTGCCAGCAGCCTTAGCAGGGGTCTGGCCAAAAACATTCAGTACTTC.

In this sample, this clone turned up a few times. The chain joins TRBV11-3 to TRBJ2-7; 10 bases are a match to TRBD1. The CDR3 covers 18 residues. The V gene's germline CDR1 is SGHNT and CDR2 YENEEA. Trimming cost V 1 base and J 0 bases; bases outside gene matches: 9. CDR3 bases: TGTGCCAGCAGCTTAGTACTACCGGGACAGGGGTTCTCCTACGAGCAGTACTTC. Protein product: CASSLVLPGQGFSYEQYF.

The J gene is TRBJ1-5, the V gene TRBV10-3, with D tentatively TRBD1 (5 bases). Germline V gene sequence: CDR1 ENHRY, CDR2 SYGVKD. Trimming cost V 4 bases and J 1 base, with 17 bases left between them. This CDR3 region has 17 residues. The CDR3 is CAISAGAGLSSNQPQHF. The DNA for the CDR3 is TGTGCCATCAGTGCCGGGGCAGGCCTCAGCAGCAATCAGCCCCAGCATTTT.

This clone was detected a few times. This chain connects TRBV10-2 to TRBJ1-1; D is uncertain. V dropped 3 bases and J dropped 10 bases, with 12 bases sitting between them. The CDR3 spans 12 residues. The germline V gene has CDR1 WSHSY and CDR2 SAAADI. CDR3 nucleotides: TGCGCCAGCAGTGAAGGTCCCGTGGGAGCTTTCTTT. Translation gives CASSEGPVGAFF.

The CDR3 nucleotides are TGTGCCAGCAGCCTCCGGACTAGCGGGAGGGCCGTCCGCTCCTACGAGCAGTACTTC. Translation: CASSLRTSGRAVRSYEQYF. This chain uses TRBV7-2 with TRBJ2-7; 15 bases match TRBD2. The V segment lost 5 bases and the J segment 0 bases; nucleotides outside the gene matches: 11. Per germline, CDR1 SGHTA and CDR2 FQGNSA. There are 19 residues in the CDR3.

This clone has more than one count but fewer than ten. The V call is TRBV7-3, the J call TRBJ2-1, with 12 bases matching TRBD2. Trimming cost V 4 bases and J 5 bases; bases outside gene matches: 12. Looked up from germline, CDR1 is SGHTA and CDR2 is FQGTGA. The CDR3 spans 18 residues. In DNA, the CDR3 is TGTGCCAGCAGCTCACACCACAGACTAGCGGGAGCCCACAATGAGCAGTTCTTC. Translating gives CASSSHHRLAGAHNEQFF.

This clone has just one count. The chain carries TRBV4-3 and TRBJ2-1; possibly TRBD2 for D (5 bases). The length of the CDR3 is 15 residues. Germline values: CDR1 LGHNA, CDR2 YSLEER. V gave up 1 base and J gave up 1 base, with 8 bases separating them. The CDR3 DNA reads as TGCGCCAGCAGCCAAGCTGGACTTTCCTACAATGAGCAGTTCTTC. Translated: CASSQAGLSYNEQFF.

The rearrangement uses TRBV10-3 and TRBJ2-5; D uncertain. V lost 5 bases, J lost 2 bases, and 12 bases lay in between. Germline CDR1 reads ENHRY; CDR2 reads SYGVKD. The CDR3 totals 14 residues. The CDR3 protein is CAISNHGRQETQYF. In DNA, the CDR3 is TGTGCCATCAGTAATCACGGGCGGCAAGAGACCCAGTACTTC.

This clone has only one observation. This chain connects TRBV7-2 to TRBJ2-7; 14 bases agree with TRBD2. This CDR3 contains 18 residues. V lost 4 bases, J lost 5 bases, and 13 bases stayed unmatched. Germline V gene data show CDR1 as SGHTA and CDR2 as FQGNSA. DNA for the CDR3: TGTGCCAGCAGCTCCGCTTCTGGGACTAGCGGGAGACTCCACGAGCAGTACTTC. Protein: CASSSASGTSGRLHEQYF. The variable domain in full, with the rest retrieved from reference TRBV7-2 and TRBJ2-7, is GAGVSQSPSNKVTEKGKDVELRCDPISGHTALYWYRQSLGQGLEFLIYFQGNSAPDKSGLPSDRFSAERTGGSVSTLTIQRTQQEDSAVYLCASSSASGTSGRLHEQYFGPGTRLTVT.

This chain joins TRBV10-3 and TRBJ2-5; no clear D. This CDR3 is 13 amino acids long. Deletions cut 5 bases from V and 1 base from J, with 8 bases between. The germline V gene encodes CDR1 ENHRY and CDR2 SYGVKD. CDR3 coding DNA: TGTGCCATCAGTACGAGGACCCAAGAGACCCAGTACTTC. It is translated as CAISTRTQETQYF.